This T cell receptor beta chain was retrieved from a study of T cells after yellow fever vaccination (dated by TCRdb to between 2018 and 2021). Background on the whole study: The SMART-Seq v4 Ultra Low Input RNA kit was used to prepare libraries from fractions with low cell numbers. To track T-cell clones before and after primary and booster YFV17D yellow fever vaccination, bulk TCR alpha and beta repertoires were sequenced longitudinally. Two healthy male donors made up the cohort, one aged 18 to 30 years and the other aged 30 to 40 years. Blood samples were taken at several timepoints before and after primary and secondary immunization, and bulk PBMC replicates and cell subsets were isolated.

From the germline V gene (reference sequence), CDR1 is SEHNR and CDR2 is FQNEAQ. The CDR3 starts with the cysteine, ends with the phenylalanine, and has 14 residues. This entry keeps only the CDR3 DNA: 42 bases, framed from base 1. From V the trimming removes 0 bases and from J it removes 10 bases, while the gene matches leave 6 bases of the junction unaccounted for. Summary of the overall study and its limitations: After the booster, most of the clones that had expanded following primary vaccination were detected again (96% of CD4 and roughly nine tenths of CD8), which suggests that memory was broadly maintained. The secondary T-cell response was weaker than the primary response but faster, peaking on day 5 instead of day 15. Computational filtering was needed because FACS-sorted repertoires could contain abundant contaminating clonotypes from the bulk population. A small share of clonotypes occurred in both CD4 and CD8 compartments, likely arising from convergent recombination. The study included only a couple of donors, which limits how far the findings can be generalized.

The treatment or condition label corresponds to: live attenuated yellow fever vaccine strain. At each blood-draw timepoint, two biological replicates of bulk PBMCs were obtained. PBMCs were isolated from peripheral blood using a standard Ficoll-Paque protocol. TriZol was used to extract RNA from bulk PBMCs, CD4 and CD8 fractions, and dextramer-positive and dextramer-negative fractions. This clonotype has at least ten counts. The target of this receptor is not known. Base qualities are not recorded, but no much larger clone differs from it by a single base. TCR cDNA was synthesized by 5'RACE template switching, through which a universal primer site and unique molecular identifiers were introduced. cDNA synthesis was primed from both the TCR alpha and TCR beta constant segments. Library amplification used two PCR steps, and the second PCR step added sample barcodes and sequencing adapters. Sequencing of libraries was done on Illumina HiSeq 2500 (2x100 bp) or NovaSeq (2x150 bp). As for the original processing: Reads were demultiplexed and collapsed into UMI consensus sequences with MIGEC, and V(D)J alignment was performed with MiXCR. Vaccine-responding clonotypes were defined with edgeR using replicate PBMC samples, requiring FDR below 0.01 and a log2 fold change above 5 up to day 15. Each bulk clonotype received a CD4 or CD8 identity based on whether the sequenced CD4 or CD8 repertoire contained that clonotype at higher abundance. TCRdb ran its own pipeline on the public reads, namely fastp trimming at Q25 and MiXCR clone calling, and kept in-frame beta chains. CDR3 protein duplicates are merged, each entry listing the most common genes and DNA. TCRdb's processing, not the authors', yielded these V and J calls. In this sample the table shows fewer than 400,000 distinct CDR3 sequences, roughly 6.2% of which occur a single time. The ten biggest clones cover approximately 15% of the sample.

Recombination joined TRBV7-9 with TRBJ2-7, and TRBD2 aligns with 10 junction nucleotides. The source of this sequence is a man aged 30 to 45 who received the YFV17D yellow fever vaccine. Sequencing used PBMCs, obtained 5 days after the yellow fever booster vaccination. The nucleotide sequence is TGTGCCAGCAGCTTAGCGGGGCTAGCGGGAGAACAGTACTTC. Its translation is CASSLAGLAGEQYF.